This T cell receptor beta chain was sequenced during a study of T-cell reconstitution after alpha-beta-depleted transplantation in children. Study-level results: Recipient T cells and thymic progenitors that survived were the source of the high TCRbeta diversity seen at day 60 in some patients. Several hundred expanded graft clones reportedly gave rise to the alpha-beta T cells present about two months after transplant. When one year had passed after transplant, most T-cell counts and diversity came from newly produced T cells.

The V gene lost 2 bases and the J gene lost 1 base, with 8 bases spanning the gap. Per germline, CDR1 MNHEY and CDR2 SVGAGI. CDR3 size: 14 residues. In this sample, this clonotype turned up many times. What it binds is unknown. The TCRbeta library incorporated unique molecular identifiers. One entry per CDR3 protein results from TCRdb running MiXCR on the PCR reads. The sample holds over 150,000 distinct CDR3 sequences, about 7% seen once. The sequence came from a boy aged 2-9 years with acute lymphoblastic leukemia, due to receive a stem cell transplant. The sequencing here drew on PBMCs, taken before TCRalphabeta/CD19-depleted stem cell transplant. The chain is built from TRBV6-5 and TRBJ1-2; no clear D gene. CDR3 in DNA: TGTGCCAGCAGTTACACAGAATTTAACTATGGCTACACCTTC. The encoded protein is CASSYTEFNYGYTF.